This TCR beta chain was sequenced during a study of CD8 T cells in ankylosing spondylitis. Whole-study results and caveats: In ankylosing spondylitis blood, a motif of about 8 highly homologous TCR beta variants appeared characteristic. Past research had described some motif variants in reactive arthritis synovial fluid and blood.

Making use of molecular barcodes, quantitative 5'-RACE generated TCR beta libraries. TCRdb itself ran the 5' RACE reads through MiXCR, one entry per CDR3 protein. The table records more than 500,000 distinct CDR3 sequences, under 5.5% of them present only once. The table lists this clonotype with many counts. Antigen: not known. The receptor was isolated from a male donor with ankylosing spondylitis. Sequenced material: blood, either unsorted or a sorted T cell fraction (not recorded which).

The CDR3 region is CASSNRQSNQPQHF. The CDR3 nucleotides are TGTGCCAGCAGTAACAGACAGAGCAATCAGCCCCAGCATTTT. V and J are TRBV27 and TRBJ1-5; tentative D call: TRBD1 (5 bases). The V gene's germline CDR1 is MNHEY and CDR2 SMNVEV (reference sequence). V was cut by 5 bases and J by 1 base, with 9 bases left in between. This CDR3 has 14 residues.